The clone carrying this T cell receptor (beta chain) was recorded only once. Only in-frame clones appear in the TCRdb table, and some are missing; sequencing was by immunoSEQ multiplex PCR. The sample shows around 140,000 clones, 60% to 85% of them seen only once. This specimen belongs to a study of cytotoxic CD8 clonotypes in ibrutinib-treated CLL. Looking at the study overall: Among the patients, around ten presented as relapsed/refractory and about 15 as treatment-naive; about 17 showed unmutated IGHV.

V shed 7 bases and J shed 0 bases, with 17 bases lying between them. Germline V gives CDR1 GTSNPN, CDR2 SVGIG (reference sequence). The CDR3 has 15 residues. V gene TRBV30 combines with J gene TRBJ2-3; D remains unclear. This TCR was sampled from a human donor with chronic lymphocytic leukemia. The specimen was PBMCs, collected after 12 months of ibrutinib treatment. The CDR3 DNA follows: TGTGCCTCATTCCATCGGCAGGAAAGCACAGATACGCAGTATTTT. This encodes CASFHRQESTDTQYF.